These 27 T cell receptor beta chains originate from one sample sequenced in a study of T cell repertoires in cytomegalovirus infection. A single record per CDR3 protein comes from TCRdb applying MiXCR to the reads. Found here are over 250,000 distinct CDR3 sequences, roughly 23% of them singletons; the top ten hold approximately 14%. The specimen was PBMCs. These receptors all stem from a human donor in good health (CMV status not recorded). Some clones in this sample may be carry-over from other donors' samples.

In its sample, this clonotype was seen a few times. The chain couples TRBV6-2 or TRBV6-3 to TRBJ2-4; D remains unclear. Germline values: CDR1 MNHEY, CDR2 SVGEGT. Trimming took 2 bases from V and 4 from J, leaving 3 bases between them. CDR3 length: 12 residues. The CDR3 region has the DNA TGTGCCAGCAGTTACGCTAAAAACATTCAGTACTTC. Its translation: CASSYAKNIQYF.

With respect to this clonotype: At one end, the junction sequence differs from germline, possibly due to a read error. This sequence joins TRBV28 and TRBJ2-7, with 7 bases lining up with TRBD2. This CDR3 comprises 17 residues. Germline V gene lookup returns CDR1 MDHEN and CDR2 SYDVKM. Here the CDR3 reads CGSSLALGTNYGIEQYF. In DNA, the CDR3 is TGTGGCAGCAGTTTAGCGTTAGGGACTAACTACGGGATTGAGCAGTACTTC.

This clonotype occurred many times. This rearrangement joins TRBV7-6 to TRBJ2-1; 7 nucleotides agree with TRBD2. Losses at the gene ends were 8 bases for V and 3 bases for J; bases not matched to a gene: 13. The CDR3 runs to 16 residues. CDR1 is SGHVS and CDR2 is FNYEAQ in the germline V gene. CDR3 amino acids: CASALLGLADYNEQFF. CDR3 bases: TGTGCCAGCGCGCTCCTCGGGCTAGCGGACTACAATGAGCAGTTCTTC.

In this sample, this clonotype turned up many times. The chain couples TRBV7-2 to TRBJ1-4; D call uncertain. Looked up from germline, CDR1 is SGHTA and CDR2 is FQGNSA. The CDR3 contains 15 residues. The V and J ends lost 0 bases and 7 bases respectively, with 12 bases between them. CDR3 nucleotides: TGTGCCAGCAGCTTAGCGAGGGATATCGGTGAAAAACTGTTTTTT. Its protein product is CASSLARDIGEKLFF.

V and J are TRBV28 and TRBJ2-2, with 7 bases identical to TRBD2. V shed 2 bases and J 4 bases; nucleotides not matched to a gene: 4. CDR1 and CDR2 (germline): MDHEN, SYDVKM. The CDR3 has 15 residues. The CDR3 sequence is CASSLAGVGTGELFF. In nucleotides, the CDR3 is TGTGCCAGCAGTTTAGCGGGGGTCGGCACCGGGGAGCTGTTTTTT.

This clonotype has a count of ten or more. The chain links TRBV7-2 to TRBJ2-1, with D tentatively TRBD2 (5 bases). Germline V CDR1 and CDR2: SGHTA, FQGNSA. V gave up 5 bases and J gave up 0 bases, with 20 bases separating them. The CDR3 is made up of 18 amino acids. CDR3 protein: CASSHRPGSVNSYNEQFF. CDR3 nucleotides: TGTGCCAGCAGCCACCGCCCAGGTAGCGTAAACTCCTACAATGAGCAGTTCTTC.

This clonotype appeared a few times. The chain joins TRBV2 to TRBJ2-3, with 12 bases lining up with TRBD2. CDR1 is SNHLY and CDR2 is FYNNEI in the germline V gene. Losses at the gene ends were 7 bases for V and 3 bases for J; bases not matched to a gene: 5. The CDR3 extends over 15 amino acids. The CDR3 DNA sequence: TGTGCCAGCACCACGACTAGCGGGAGTACAGATACGCAGTATTTT. Its protein is CASTTTSGSTDTQYF.

In DNA, the CDR3 is TGTGCCAGCAGCACTAAGACAGGGACCAACTCTGGGGCCAACGTCCTGACTTTC. Residues: CASSTKTGTNSGANVLTF. This chain links TRBV5-4 with TRBJ2-6; TRBD1 aligns across 7 bases. The CDR3 totals 18 residues. CDR1 SGHNT and CDR2 YYREEE come from the germline V gene (reference sequence). Trimming took 4 bases from V and 0 from J; bases not matched to a gene: 10.

This chain joins TRBV7-2 and TRBJ2-5; 8 bases agree with TRBD1. The CDR3 is 15 residues long. The J segment lost 4 bases and the V segment lost 1 base, leaving 5 bases of the junction unmatched. Germline CDR1 and CDR2: SGHTA and FQGNSA. The CDR3 DNA reads as TGTGCCAGCAGCTTAGTTCCAGGGGGCTCAGAGACCCAGTACTTC. Protein product: CASSLVPGGSETQYF.

This clonotype showed up many times. The V call is TRBV7-2, the J call TRBJ2-1, with unresolved D. The CDR3 runs to 13 residues. The V end was cut by 4 bases, the J end by 9 bases, with 13 bases between. Germline assignment: CDR1 SGHTA and CDR2 FQGNSA. The DNA for the CDR3 is TGTGCCAGCAGCTCGGAGAATAAGGGTGAGCAGTTCTTC. Translating it yields CASSSENKGEQFF.

The chain joins TRBV28 to TRBJ2-7; D possibly corresponds to TRBD2 (5 bases). V lost 4 bases and J lost 1, with 14 bases in between. Per the germline V gene, CDR1 is MDHEN and CDR2 is SYDVKM. The CDR3 consists of 15 residues. In DNA form, the CDR3 reads TGTGCCAGCAGTTCCCGCGGGCAGGCTTCCTACGAGCAGTACTTC. This encodes CASSSRGQASYEQYF.

There are a few counts of this clonotype. The chain couples TRBV5-1 to TRBJ2-7, with 9 bases identical to TRBD1. There are 14 residues in the CDR3. The germline V gene has CDR1 SGHRS and CDR2 YFSETQ. Trimming removed 5 bases from V and 5 bases from J; junction bases left unmatched: 8. The CDR3 sequence is CASRPDRGTHEQYF. CDR3 sequence (DNA): TGCGCCAGCAGGCCGGACAGGGGTACTCACGAGCAGTACTTC.

This clonotype was detected many times. The rearrangement links TRBV7-2 to TRBJ2-3, with TRBD2 matching over 9 bases. With V trimmed by 2 bases and J by 1 base, 10 bases remained unmatched. Germline values: CDR1 SGHTA, CDR2 FQGNSA. The CDR3 covers 18 residues. The CDR3 loop reads CASSLRMTSGGRTDTQYF. The CDR3 bases are TGTGCCAGCAGCTTAAGGATGACTAGCGGAGGTCGCACAGATACGCAGTATTTT.

The V and J genes are TRBV5-1 and TRBJ2-1; 13 bases map to TRBD2. V was pared by 4 bases and J by 10 bases, with 8 bases of the junction left unmatched. The germline V gene has CDR1 SGHRS and CDR2 YFSETQ. This CDR3 comprises 15 residues. The CDR3 DNA is TGCGCCAGCAGCGCGGGACTAGCGGGGTCGGGGGAGCAGTTCTTC. It encodes CASSAGLAGSGEQFF.

Of note for this clonotype: This clone may be a read error of a much larger clone one base away. This chain joins TRBV12-3 or TRBV12-4 and TRBJ1-6; D possibly corresponds to TRBD1 (5 bases). V shed 2 bases and J shed 5 bases, with 7 bases lying between them. CDR3 size: 14 residues. Here the CDR3 reads CASSLSRDNSPLHF. DNA of the CDR3: TGTGCCAGCAGTTTAAGCAGGGATAATTCACCCCTCCACTTT.

This clonotype was seen at least ten times. The chain's CDR3 is CASSLGTGRTTEAFF. CDR3 bases: TGTGCCAGCAGTTTGGGAACCGGGCGGACTACTGAAGCTTTCTTT. This rearrangement joins TRBV12-3 or TRBV12-4 to TRBJ1-1; D is unclear. V lost 3 bases to trimming and J lost 5 bases, with 16 bases between them. CDR3 length equals 15 residues.

This clonotype was counted at least ten times. The J gene is TRBJ2-5, the V gene TRBV7-9; D could derive from TRBD1 or TRBD2 (6 bases each). The CDR3 consists of 16 residues. From germline, CDR1 is SEHNR and CDR2 FQNEAQ (reference sequence). The V gene lost 1 base and the J gene lost 5 bases, with 17 bases spanning the gap. For the CDR3, the DNA is TGTGCCAGCAGCTTAGGTCCGGGGGCTAGAGCGGAGACCCAGTACTTC. Protein product: CASSLGPGARAETQYF.

This clonotype came up many times. The V call is TRBV7-8, the J call TRBJ2-2; D is possibly TRBD2 (5 bases). Germline-derived CDR1 and CDR2 are SGHVS and FQNEAQ. The V end lost 1 base, the J end lost 3 bases, and 6 bases lay between the germline ends. This CDR3 is 14 amino acids long. CDR3 nucleotide sequence: TGTGCCAGCAGCTTAGAGAGGGACACCGGGGAGCTGTTTTTT. It yields the protein CASSLERDTGELFF. The complete variable domain, with remaining parts taken from reference TRBV7-8 and TRBJ2-2, reads GAGVSQSPRYKVAKRGQDVALRCDPISGHVSLFWYQQALGQGPEFLTYFQNEAQLDKSGLPSDRFFAERPEGSVSTLKIQRTQQEDSAVYLCASSLERDTGELFFGEGSRLTVL.

In this sample, this clonotype turned up many times. The CDR3 reads CAISGTAGYQETQYF. The CDR3 DNA sequence: TGTGCCATCAGTGGTACAGCGGGATATCAAGAGACCCAGTACTTC. This chain uses TRBV10-3 with TRBJ2-5, with TRBD2 identical over 7 bases. V was pared by 4 bases and J by 2 bases, with 7 bases of the junction left unmatched. CDR1 ENHRY and CDR2 SYGVKD come from the germline V gene. This CDR3 comprises 15 residues.

The CDR3: CASSPDRVWDTQYF. In DNA, the CDR3 is TGTGCCAGCAGCCCAGATCGCGTTTGGGATACGCAGTATTTT. The chain uses TRBV11-2 and TRBJ2-3; no clear D gene. Germline CDR1 SGHAT, CDR2 FQNNGV. Trimming cost V 5 bases and J 6 bases, with 15 bases left between them. The CDR3 spans 14 residues.

This clonotype has only a few counts. This chain connects TRBV28 to TRBJ2-7, with D tentatively TRBD1 (6 bases). The germline V gene encodes CDR1 MDHEN and CDR2 SYDVKM. V was shortened by 3 bases and J by 0 bases, with 9 bases between the two germline ends. The CDR3 consists of 14 residues. DNA for the CDR3: TGTGCCAGCAGTTTGAGGGACATCTCCTACGAGCAGTACTTC. Protein product: CASSLRDISYEQYF.

For this clonotype: This may be a read error, as it is one base from a much larger clone. V gene TRBV7-6 combines with J gene TRBJ2-1; D gene unclear. There are 15 residues in the CDR3. V was clipped by 5 bases and J by 8 bases, with 19 bases between them. Germline V gene data show CDR1 as SGHVS and CDR2 as FNYEAQ. The CDR3 nucleotides read TGTGCCAGCAGCGCTTCTTTGGGGTTTCTGCATGAGCAGTTCTTC. Translating gives CASSASLGFLHEQFF.

This clonotype was recorded many times. J is TRBJ2-7 and V is TRBV11-2; D gene ambiguous. Trimming shortened V by 5 bases and J by 5 bases, and 16 bases separated the two germline ends. This CDR3 is built from 14 residues. Germline V CDR1 and CDR2: SGHAT, FQNNGV. The CDR3 protein is CASSPTPGPNEQYF. Here the CDR3 DNA reads TGTGCCAGCAGCCCTACTCCGGGCCCCAACGAGCAGTACTTC.

The chain recombines TRBV7-2 with TRBJ2-1; tentative D call: TRBD1 (7 bases). Deletions cut 2 bases from V and 6 bases from J, with 14 bases between. The CDR3 has 15 amino acids. Per the germline V gene, CDR1 is SGHTA and CDR2 is FQGNSA. CDR3: CASSLNGGTANEQFF. Written as DNA, the CDR3 is TGTGCCAGCAGCTTAAATGGGGGGACAGCCAATGAGCAGTTCTTC. The entire variable domain, with the rest obtained from reference TRBV7-2 and TRBJ2-1, is as follows: GAGVSQSPSNKVTEKGKDVELRCDPISGHTALYWYRQSLGQGLEFLIYFQGNSAPDKSGLPSDRFSAERTGGSVSTLTIQRTQQEDSAVYLCASSLNGGTANEQFFGPGTRLTVL.

This clonotype was observed a few times. This chain joins TRBV7-2 and TRBJ2-2, with a possible D match to TRBD1 (8 bases). CDR1 and CDR2 from the germline V gene are SGHTA and FQGNSA. V lost 5 bases and J lost 6, with 19 bases in between. This CDR3 is 16 amino acids long. The chain's CDR3 is CASSTGGGVTSGELFF. The CDR3 DNA reads as TGTGCCAGCAGCACAGGGGGGGGAGTAACTTCCGGGGAGCTGTTTTTT.

The chain is built from TRBV7-2 and TRBJ2-3; either TRBD1 or TRBD2 may supply D (7 bases each). The CDR3 is made up of 15 amino acids. V was clipped by 5 bases and J by 4 bases, with 16 bases between them. Germline V gene data show CDR1 as SGHTA and CDR2 as FQGNSA. The CDR3 bases are TGTGCCAGCAGCCCCAGGGGGGGGGTGGCAGATACGCAGTATTTT. It translates to CASSPRGGVADTQYF.

This clonotype turned up a few times. This chain links TRBV20-1 with TRBJ2-3; perhaps TRBD1 as D (5 bases). The ends were cut back, 0 bases at V and 4 bases at J, with 11 bases in the middle. The CDR3 consists of 14 residues. Germline V gene sequence: CDR1 DFQATT, CDR2 SNEGSKA (reference sequence). The CDR3 here is CSARDPLRADTQYF. CDR3 bases: TGCAGTGCTAGAGACCCCCTCAGGGCAGATACGCAGTATTTT.